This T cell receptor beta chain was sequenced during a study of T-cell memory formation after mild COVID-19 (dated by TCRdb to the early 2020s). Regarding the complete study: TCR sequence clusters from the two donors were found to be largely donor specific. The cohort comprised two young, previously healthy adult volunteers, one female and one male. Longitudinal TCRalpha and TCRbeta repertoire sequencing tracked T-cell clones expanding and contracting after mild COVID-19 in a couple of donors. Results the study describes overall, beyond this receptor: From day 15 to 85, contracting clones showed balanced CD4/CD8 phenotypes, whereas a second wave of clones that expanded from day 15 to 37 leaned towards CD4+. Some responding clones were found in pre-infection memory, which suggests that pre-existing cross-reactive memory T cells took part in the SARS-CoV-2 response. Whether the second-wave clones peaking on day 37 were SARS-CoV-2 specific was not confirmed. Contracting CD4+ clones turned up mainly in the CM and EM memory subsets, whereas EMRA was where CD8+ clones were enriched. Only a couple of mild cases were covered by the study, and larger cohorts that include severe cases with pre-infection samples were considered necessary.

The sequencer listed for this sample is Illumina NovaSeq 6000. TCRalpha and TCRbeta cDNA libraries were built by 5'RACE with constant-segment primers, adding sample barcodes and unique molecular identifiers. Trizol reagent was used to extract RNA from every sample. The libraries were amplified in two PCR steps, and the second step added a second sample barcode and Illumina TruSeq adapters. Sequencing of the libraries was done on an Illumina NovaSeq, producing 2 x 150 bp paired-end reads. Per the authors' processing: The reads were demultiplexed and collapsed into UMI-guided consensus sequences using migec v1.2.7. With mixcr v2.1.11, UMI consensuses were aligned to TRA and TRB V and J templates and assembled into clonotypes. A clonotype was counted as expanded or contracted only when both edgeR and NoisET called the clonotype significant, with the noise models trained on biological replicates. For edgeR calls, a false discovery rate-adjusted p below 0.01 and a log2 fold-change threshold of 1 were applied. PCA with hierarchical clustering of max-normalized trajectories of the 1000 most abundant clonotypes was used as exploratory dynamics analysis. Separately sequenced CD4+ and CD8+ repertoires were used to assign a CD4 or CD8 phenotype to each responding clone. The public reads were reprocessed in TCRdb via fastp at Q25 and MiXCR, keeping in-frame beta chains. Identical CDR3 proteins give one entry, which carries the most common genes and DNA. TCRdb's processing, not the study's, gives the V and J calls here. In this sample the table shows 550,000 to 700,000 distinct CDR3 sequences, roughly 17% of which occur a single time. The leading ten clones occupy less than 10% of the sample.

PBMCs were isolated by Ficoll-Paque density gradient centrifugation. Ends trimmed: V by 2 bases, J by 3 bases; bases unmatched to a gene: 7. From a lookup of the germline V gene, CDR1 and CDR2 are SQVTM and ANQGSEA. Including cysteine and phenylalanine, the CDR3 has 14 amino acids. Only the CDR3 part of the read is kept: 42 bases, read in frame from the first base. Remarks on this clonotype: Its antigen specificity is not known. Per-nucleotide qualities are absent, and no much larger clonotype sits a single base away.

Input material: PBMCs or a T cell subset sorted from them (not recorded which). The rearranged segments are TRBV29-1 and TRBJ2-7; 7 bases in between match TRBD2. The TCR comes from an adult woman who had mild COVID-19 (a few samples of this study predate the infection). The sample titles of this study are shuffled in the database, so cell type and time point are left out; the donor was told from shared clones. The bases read TGCAGCGTTGAATGGGCGGGAGTCGGCTACGAGCAGTACTTC. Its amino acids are CSVEWAGVGYEQYF.